The 9 T cell receptor beta chains in this list originate from one sample, sequenced in a study of PD-L1 blockade in urothelial cancer. Assay: immunoSEQ multiplex PCR; the TCRdb copy retains only in-frame clones and omits some. The sample holds tens of thousands of clones, less than 90% seen once. The time point was: peripheral blood 6 weeks after treatment start. The source was PBMCs, collected around atezolizumab (anti-PD-L1) treatment. These receptors were collected from a man between 60 and 75 years old with urothelial cancer.

V usage is TRBV5-1 and J usage is TRBJ2-7; TRBD1 matches at 8 bases. CDR1 SGHRS and CDR2 YFSETQ come from the germline V gene. The V segment lost 0 bases and the J segment 6 bases; nucleotides outside the gene matches: 2. The CDR3 has 13 residues. The CDR3 DNA reads TGCGCCAGCAGCTTGGTTGACAGGGGCGAGCAGTACTTC. Translated, it gives CASSLVDRGEQYF.

This clone was recorded a few times. This rearrangement joins TRBV19 to TRBJ2-2; possible D gene TRBD1, 6 bases. The CDR3 contains 14 residues. Trimming stripped 5 bases from V and 1 base from J, with 8 bases between. The germline gives CDR1 LNHDA, CDR2 SQIVND (reference sequence). Here the CDR3 DNA reads TGTGCCAGTAGTGTGGGACAGAACACCGGGGAGCTGTTTTTT. Its protein product is CASSVGQNTGELFF. The full variable domain, in which reference TRBV19 and TRBJ2-2 provide the parts outside the CDR3, is DGGITQSPKYLFRKEGQNVTLSCEQNLNHDAMYWYRQDPGQGLRLIYYSQIVNDFQKGDIAEGYSVSREKKESFPLTVTSAQKNPTAFYLCASSVGQNTGELFFGEGSRLTVL.

CDR3 loop: CSVEGTGGFSYNEQFF. The CDR3 DNA reads TGCAGCGTTGAAGGGACAGGGGGCTTCTCCTACAATGAGCAGTTCTTC. This chain links TRBV29-1 with TRBJ2-1, with 11 nucleotides matching TRBD1. The germline V gene encodes CDR1 SQVTM and CDR2 ANQGSEA. V trimming: 1 base; J trimming: 0 bases; junction bases outside the gene matches: 2. The CDR3 is made up of 16 amino acids.

The chain links TRBV5-6 to TRBJ1-1, with no clear D. Trimming removed 3 bases at V and 2 bases at J, with 17 bases between. The CDR3 consists of 16 residues. Germline V lookup: CDR1 SGHDT, CDR2 YYEEEE. CDR3 loop: CASSWAGQQRNTEAFF. The CDR3 nucleotides are TGTGCCAGCAGCTGGGCGGGTCAGCAACGTAACACTGAAGCTTTCTTT.

The V gene is TRBV18, the J gene TRBJ1-5; maybe TRBD1 (5 bases). Trimming pared 3 bases from V and 1 base from J, leaving 13 bases between. Germline V CDR1 and CDR2: KGHSH, LQKENI. The CDR3 has 16 residues. CDR3 coding DNA: TGTGCCAGCTCACCTAGACAGACTCAAAGCAATCAGCCCCAGCATTTT. Protein sequence: CASSPRQTQSNQPQHF.

The rearrangement uses TRBV28 and TRBJ1-2, with TRBD1 as a possible D gene (6 bases). The CDR3 covers 15 residues. The germline V gene encodes CDR1 MDHEN and CDR2 SYDVKM. V shed 5 bases and J shed 1 base, with 14 bases lying between them. The CDR3 region has the DNA TGTGCCAGCAGTGCCCGGGACAAGATTAACTATGGCTACACCTTC. It yields the protein CASSARDKINYGYTF.

The V gene is TRBV5-5, the J gene TRBJ2-5; D gene uncertain. V gave up 3 bases and J gave up 5 bases, with 17 bases separating them. CDR1 and CDR2 (germline): SGHKS, YYEKEE (reference sequence). The CDR3 is 15 residues long. The CDR3 DNA reads TGTGCCAGCAGCTCCTTAAGTGCCATCCAGGAGACCCAGTACTTC. This gives the protein CASSSLSAIQETQYF. Together with reference TRBV5-5 and TRBJ2-5, the CDR3 gives the full variable domain: DAGVTQSPTHLIKTRGQQVTLRCSPISGHKSVSWYQQVLGQGPQFIFQYYEKEERGRGNFPDRFSARQFPNYSSELNVNALLLGDSALYLCASSSLSAIQETQYFGPGTRLLVL.

The chain employs TRBV9 and TRBJ2-3; 10 bases match TRBD1. CDR3 length equals 15 residues. V lost 5 bases and J lost 2; bases outside the gene matches: 5. Germline CDR1 is SGDLS and CDR2 is YYNGEE. The CDR3 here is CASRFGQGVTDTQYF. DNA for the CDR3: TGTGCCAGCAGGTTCGGACAGGGGGTCACAGATACGCAGTATTTT.

The rearrangement links TRBV28 to TRBJ1-2; maybe TRBD1 (5 bases). The CDR3 contains 13 residues. From germline, CDR1 is MDHEN and CDR2 SYDVKM. Trimming left V 6 bases short and J 8 bases short, with 16 bases between. The CDR3 nucleotides are TGTGCCAGCAGCTCCGGGGGGATATGGGGCTACACCTTC. It is translated as CASSSGGIWGYTF.